This entry describes one TCR beta chain. This record belongs to a study of OX40 agonist ivuxolimab in advanced cancers. Study background: All patients had ivuxolimab intravenously every 2 weeks at 0.01 to 10 mg/kg.

Measured with immunoSEQ multiplex PCR; TCRdb has only the in-frame clones, and not every one. The sample shows roughly 58,000 clones, less than 90% of them seen only once. Germline loops: CDR1 SNHLY, CDR2 FYNNEI. V dropped 5 bases and J dropped 3 bases, with 14 bases sitting between them. This CDR3 has 15 amino acids. This receptor was taken from an adult with an advanced solid tumor such as melanoma, head and neck, liver or kidney cancer. Sequenced material: CD4+ or CD8+ T cells sorted from blood, taken in a trial of the OX40 agonist ivuxolimab. This chain joins TRBV2 and TRBJ2-1; D unresolved. The chain's CDR3 is CASSFTSNNYNEQFF. Written as DNA, the CDR3 is TGTGCCAGCAGTTTTACATCTAACAACTACAATGAGCAGTTCTTC.